Sequencing of this T cell receptor (beta chain) was carried out in a study of siplizumab effects on memory and regulatory T cells. Per germline, CDR1 SGHDN and CDR2 FVKESK. There are 13 residues in the CDR3. V gave up 1 base and J gave up 9 bases, with 10 bases separating them. Sequenced by immunoSEQ multiplex PCR; TCRdb stores in-frame clones only, minus some. The sample lists approximately 100,000 clones, roughly 94% occurring once. Study-level points and caveats: The naive T cell population seemed more diverse than memory cells and seemed a major contributor to the alloresponse. Under siplizumab, alloreactive sequences traced to unstimulated CD4+ memory cells were significantly reduced. It was not possible to assign a naive or memory phenotype to roughly 80-97% of proliferating CD4+ or CD8+ clones.

In the case of this clone: As yet, its antigen is unknown.

The specimen sequenced was Tregs sorted from blood. V and J are TRBV14 and TRBJ1-3; D may be TRBD1 (5 bases). This receptor was identified in a human donor in good health. In nucleotides, the CDR3 is TGTGCCAGCAGCCAAGGGGGCCCCGCCACCATATATTTT. This encodes CASSQGGPATIYF.